This TCR beta chain comes out of a study of vaccination effects on CD4 cells after COVID-19. Study-wide findings and caveats: Vaccine-induced clones in healthy vaccinees cross-reacted with common cold coronaviruses in only 1 of 255 cases.

TCRdb's table, derived via immunoSEQ multiplex PCR, lists solely in-frame clones and lacks some. The sample carries 70,000 to 85,000 clones, approximately 71% recorded once. A 10-day culture period preceded the isolation of CD4+ T cells. The germline CDR1 and CDR2 sequences are SGHNT and YYREEE (reference sequence). The CDR3 sequence is 14 residues long. V was clipped by 4 bases and J by 6 bases, with 16 bases between them. This clone occurred a few times. Antigen unknown. This rearrangement joins TRBV5-4 to TRBJ1-1; TRBD1 is a possible D gene (6 bases). Sequencing used CD4+ T cells from PBMCs cultured without peptide, obtained before COVID-19 vaccination. The clonotype was recovered from a human donor who received a COVID-19 vaccine. This CDR3 is CASSTTSGASEAFF. CDR3 nucleotides: TGTGCCAGCAGCACGACCTCAGGGGCTTCTGAAGCTTTCTTT.